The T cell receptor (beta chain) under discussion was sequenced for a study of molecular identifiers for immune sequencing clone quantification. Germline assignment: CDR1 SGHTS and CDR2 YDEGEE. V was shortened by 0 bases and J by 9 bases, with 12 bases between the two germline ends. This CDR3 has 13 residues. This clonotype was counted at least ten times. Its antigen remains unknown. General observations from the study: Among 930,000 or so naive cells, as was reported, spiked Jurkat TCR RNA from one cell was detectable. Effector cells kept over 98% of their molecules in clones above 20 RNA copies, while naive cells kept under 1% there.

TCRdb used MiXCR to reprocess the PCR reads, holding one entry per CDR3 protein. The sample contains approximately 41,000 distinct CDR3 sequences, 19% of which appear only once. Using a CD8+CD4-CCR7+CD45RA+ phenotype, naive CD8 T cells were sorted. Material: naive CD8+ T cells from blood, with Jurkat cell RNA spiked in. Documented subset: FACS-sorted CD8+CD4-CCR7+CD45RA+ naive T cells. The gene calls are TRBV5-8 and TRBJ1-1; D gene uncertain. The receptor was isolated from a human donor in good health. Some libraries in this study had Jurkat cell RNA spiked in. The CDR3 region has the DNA TGTGCCAGCAGCTTGGTGGAATGGCAGCAAGCTTTCTTT. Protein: CASSLVEWQQAFF.